One T cell receptor (beta chain) is described in this entry. Its cognate antigen is unknown. The sample originates from a study of cytomegalovirus exposure and HLA in healthy donors. General observations from the study: The study dropped some indistinguishable V segments, TRBV6-2 and TRBV6-3 among them. A later analysis showed TCR association rates differing by HLA locus, peaking at DRB1 and lowest at HLA-C. Among the most significant clusters, several appeared linked to common viral pathogens in a later analysis.

Germline trimming cut 6 bases from V and 3 bases from J; bases unmatched to any gene: 11. Germline CDR1 and CDR2: SNHLY and FYNNEI. The CDR3 totals 17 residues. Vbeta (60) and Jbeta (13) primers were used in the PCR. Data came from immunoSEQ multiplex PCR; TCRdb stores just in-frame clones and leaves some out. Of some 140,000 clones in the sample, approximately 73% are singletons; the top ten hold over 1%. This chain connects TRBV2 to TRBJ2-3; 11 nucleotides line up with TRBD1. Sequencing was carried out using PBMCs. The receptor was isolated from a woman between 35 and 50 years old in good health and CMV-seronegative. In nucleotides, the CDR3 is TGTGCCAGCAGGAGAGGGACAGGGGGTGGTGGGACAGATACGCAGTATTTT. As protein: CASRRGTGGGGTDTQYF.